What follows describes a single T cell receptor beta chain. Using immunoSEQ multiplex PCR, the repertoire was profiled, and TCRdb retains in-frame clones only, with some absent. The table shows 150,000 to 200,000 clones, with approximately 83% occurring only once. This specimen comes from a study of blood T cell repertoires in COVID-19. On the study more broadly: Sources were T cells, B-cell-depleted T cells, or PBMCs; the material itself was cDNA or gDNA.

Trimming at V came to 2 bases and at J to 6 bases, leaving 3 bases not matched to a gene. The CDR3 consists of 15 residues. Germline V lookup: CDR1 MNHNY, CDR2 SVGAGI (reference sequence). The chain is built from TRBV6-6 and TRBJ2-2, with 10 bases fitting TRBD1. The sample taken for sequencing was peripheral blood. This sequence originates from a man in his 70s who had recovered from COVID-19. CDR3 bases: TGTGCCAGCAGTTACGCGGGACAGGGGTCCGGGGAGCTGTTTTTT. Translating gives CASSYAGQGSGELFF.